This T cell receptor beta chain was sequenced during a study of blood T cell repertoires in COVID-19. The table lists this clone with a few counts. Using immunoSEQ multiplex PCR, the repertoire was profiled, and TCRdb retains in-frame clones only, with some absent. This table has some 26,000 clones, 55% to 85% appearing once. This TCR was recovered from a woman older than 75 with acute or convalescent COVID-19. The sequencing sample was made of peripheral blood.

The CDR3 nucleotides read TGCAGCGTCACGACAGGGGACCAGCCCCAGCATTTT. Its protein is CSVTTGDQPQHF. The genes are TRBV29-1 and TRBJ1-5; 8 nucleotides align to TRBD1. Germline loops: CDR1 SQVTM, CDR2 ANQGSEA. This CDR3 spans 12 amino acids. The trim removed 6 bases at V and 7 bases at J, leaving 5 bases unmatched.